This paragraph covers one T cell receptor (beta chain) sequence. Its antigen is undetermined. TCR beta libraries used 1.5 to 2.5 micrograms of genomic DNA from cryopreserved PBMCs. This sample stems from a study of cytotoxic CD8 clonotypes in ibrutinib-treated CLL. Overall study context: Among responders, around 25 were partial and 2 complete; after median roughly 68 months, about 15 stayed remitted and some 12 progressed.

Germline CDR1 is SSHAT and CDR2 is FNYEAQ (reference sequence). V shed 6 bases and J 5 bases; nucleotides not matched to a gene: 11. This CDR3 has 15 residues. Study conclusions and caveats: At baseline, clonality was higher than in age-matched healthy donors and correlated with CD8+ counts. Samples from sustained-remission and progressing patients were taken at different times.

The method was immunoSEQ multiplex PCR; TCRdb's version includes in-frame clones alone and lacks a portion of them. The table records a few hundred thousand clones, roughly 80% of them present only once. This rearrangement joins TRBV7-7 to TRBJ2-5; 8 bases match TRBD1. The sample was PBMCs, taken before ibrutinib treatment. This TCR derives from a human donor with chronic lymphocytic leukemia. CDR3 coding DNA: TGTGCCAGCAGTTTGAGGACAGGGACCAGGGAGACCCAGTACTTC. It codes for CASSLRTGTRETQYF.